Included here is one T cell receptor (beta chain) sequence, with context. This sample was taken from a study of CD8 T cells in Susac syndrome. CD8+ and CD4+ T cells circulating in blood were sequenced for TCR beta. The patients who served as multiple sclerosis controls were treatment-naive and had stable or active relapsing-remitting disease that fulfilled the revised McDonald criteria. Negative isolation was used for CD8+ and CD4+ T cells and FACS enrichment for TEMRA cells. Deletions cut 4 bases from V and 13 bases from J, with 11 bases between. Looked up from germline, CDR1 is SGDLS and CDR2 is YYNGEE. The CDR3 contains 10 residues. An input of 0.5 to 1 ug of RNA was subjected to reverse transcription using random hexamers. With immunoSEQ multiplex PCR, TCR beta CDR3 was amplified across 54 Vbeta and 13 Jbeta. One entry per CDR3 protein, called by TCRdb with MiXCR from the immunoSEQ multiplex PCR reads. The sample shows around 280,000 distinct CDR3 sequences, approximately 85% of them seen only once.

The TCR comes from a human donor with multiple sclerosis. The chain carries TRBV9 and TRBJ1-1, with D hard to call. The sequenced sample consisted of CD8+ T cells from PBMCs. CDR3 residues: CASSPHEVFF. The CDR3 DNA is TGTGCCAGCAGCCCCCACGAGGTTTTCTTT. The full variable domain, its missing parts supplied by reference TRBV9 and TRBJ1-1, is DSGVTQTPKHLITATGQRVTLRCSPRSGDLSVYWYQQSLDQGLQFLIQYYNGEERAKGNILERFSAQQFPDLHSELNLSSLELGDSALYFCASSPHEVFFGQGTRLTVV.